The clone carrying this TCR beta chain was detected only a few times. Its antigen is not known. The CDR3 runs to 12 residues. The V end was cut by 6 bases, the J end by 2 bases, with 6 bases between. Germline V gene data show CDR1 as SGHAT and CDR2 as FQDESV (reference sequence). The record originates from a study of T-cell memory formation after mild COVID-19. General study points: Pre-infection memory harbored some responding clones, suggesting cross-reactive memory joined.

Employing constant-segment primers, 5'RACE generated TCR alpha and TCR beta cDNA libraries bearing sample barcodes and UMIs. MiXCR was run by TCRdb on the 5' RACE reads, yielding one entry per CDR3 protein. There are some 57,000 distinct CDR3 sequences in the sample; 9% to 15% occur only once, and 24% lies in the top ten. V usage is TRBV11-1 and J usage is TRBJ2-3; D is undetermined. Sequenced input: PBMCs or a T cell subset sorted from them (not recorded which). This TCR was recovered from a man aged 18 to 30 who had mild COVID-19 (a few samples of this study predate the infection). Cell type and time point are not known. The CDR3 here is CASRGFTDTQYF. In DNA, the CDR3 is TGTGCCAGCAGGGGGTTCACAGATACGCAGTATTTT. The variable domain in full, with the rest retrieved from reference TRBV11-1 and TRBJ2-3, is EAEVAQSPRYKITEKSQAVAFWCDPISGHATLYWYRQILGQGPELLVQFQDESVVDDSQLPKDRFSAERLKGVDSTLKIQPAELGDSAMYLCASRGFTDTQYFGPGTRLTVL.